What follows describes a single TCR beta chain. No qualities accompany the bases; no much larger clone lies one base away. Total RNA from at least 9,500 sorted tetramer+ CD8 T cells was reverse transcribed into cDNA for TCR profiling. CDR3 regions were PCR-amplified with primers annealing to V and J regions, and unique molecular identifiers were added to track templates. Profiling of the TCRalpha and TCRbeta chains was done on the immunoSEQ platform, including the sequencing and error-correction standards of that platform. The authors processed their data as follows. Clonal copy numbers were corrected for sequencing and PCR errors, and CDR3s were defined per IMGT conventions. Analysis was limited to productive rearrangements and used immunoSEQ Analyzer versions 2.0 and 3.0, and gene-pairing frequencies were further processed in Microsoft Excel. Circos plots were used to visualize V-J pairings, and MEME plus a custom motifSearch program were used to find CDR3 motifs. The OLGA algorithm was used to calculate the probability of generation of TCR sequences. Clonotypes seen at both visits were designated persistent, clonotypes seen only acutely were designated nonpersistent, and clonotypes seen only at convalescence were designated de novo. A public TCR was defined as an amino acid clonotype used by more than one donor. The table comes from immuneACCESS by way of TCRdb, which keeps in-frame sequences with V and J called. Part of the clones is missing from these tables; in studies checked, under half for an unresolved V gene and the rest for unknown reasons. D and trimming come from the DNA, and the V and J calls and clone size come from that table. This sample has about 2,300 clones in its table, and roughly 65% of those were observed once. Of the sample, 51% is held by the ten largest clones.

The record originates from a study of blood T cell repertoires in acute mononucleosis (dated by TCRdb to 2019 to 2021). With regard to the full study: Acute-phase samples, representing the primary response, were taken within 2 weeks of symptom onset. During acute infection, mean YVL-BR-specific and GLC-BM-specific cells made up about 2.1% and 1% of blood CD8 T cells. The mean EBV load in blood was around 3.9 log10 genome copies per million B cells during acute infection, compared with roughly 2.7 at convalescence.

Results and caveats for the whole study, not just this receptor: Only a few donors were included in the cohort, so group averages were based on very few individuals. Just 8% to 9.5% of the unique acute clonotypes remained in convalescence, but these persisting clonotypes accounted for most of the response, and new, diverse de novo clonotypes seemingly replaced the other acute clonotypes. Because only a fraction of each donor's blood was analyzed, sampling error might partly account for the low clonotype overlap between the acute and convalescent samples. Both chains seemed to play a part in GLC-BM selection, with public TCRbeta motifs on BV14-BJ2 and BV20-BJ1 appearing together with a TCRalpha motif on AV5-AJ31.

The time point label here, explained by the study, means: acute infectious mononucleosis, at clinical presentation within 2 weeks of symptom onset (visit 1). The study tracked CD8 T cell responses to two immunodominant EBV epitopes, BRLF1 109 (YVL-BR) and BMLF1 280 (GLC-BM), over primary infection. A positive serum heterophile antibody test together with EBV viral capsid antigen-specific IgM pointed to primary EBV infection. As a first step, magnetic positive selection (MACS) was used to enrich total CD8 T cells from the PBMCs. Live CD3+ CD8+ tetramer+ cells were sorted on a FACSAria III to over 95% purity. Cell sorting used a PE-conjugated tetramer carrying the BMLF1 280-288 peptide. At both acute infection and convalescence, EBV epitope-specific CD8 T cells were tetramer-sorted, and the TCR repertoires of those cells were deep-sequenced directly ex vivo. The donors were three individuals between 18 and 29 years old who had clinical acute infectious mononucleosis along with laboratory evidence of primary EBV infection. Heparinized peripheral blood was drawn at clinical presentation with mononucleosis symptoms and was drawn again about 6 months later. Ficoll-Paque density gradient centrifugation was used to isolate PBMCs.

The V end gives up 0 bases and the J end 5 bases, leaving 25 bases in the junction not matched to a gene. The CDR3 starts with the cysteine, ends with the phenylalanine, and has 22 residues. Only CDR3 DNA remains: 66 bases, in frame from the first base. Sequencing used EBV GLC epitope tetramer+ CD8+ T cells sorted from PBMCs, obtained during acute infectious mononucleosis. In light of the paper, this sample's cell subset or site label describes: CD8 T cells binding tetramer with EBV BMLF1 280-288 peptide (GLC-BM). The TCR comes from a woman younger than 30 with infectious mononucleosis caused by EBV. Recombination linked TRBV23-1 to TRBJ2-1, with 7 central nucleotides matching TRBD2. TRBV23-1 carries the ORF label, with uncertain function. The bases read TGCGCCAGCAGTCAATCGTGGGAGGGGAGCGACACCCCCTCCCCCGTTAACAATGAGCAGTTCTTC. This codes for CASSQSWEGSDTPSPVNNEQFF.